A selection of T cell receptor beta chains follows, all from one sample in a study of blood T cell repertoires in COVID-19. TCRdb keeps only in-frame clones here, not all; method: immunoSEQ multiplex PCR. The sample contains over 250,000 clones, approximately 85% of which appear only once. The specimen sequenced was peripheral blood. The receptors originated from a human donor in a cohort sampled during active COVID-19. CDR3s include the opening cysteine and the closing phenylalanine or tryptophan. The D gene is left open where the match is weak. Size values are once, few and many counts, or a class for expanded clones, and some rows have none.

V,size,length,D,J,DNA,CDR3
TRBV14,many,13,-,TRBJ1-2,TGTGCCAGCAGCCTCGGGGGTCTTTCTGGCTACACCTTC,CASSLGGLSGYTF
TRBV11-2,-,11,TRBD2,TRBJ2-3,TGTGCCAGCAGGGGGGGGAATACGCAGTATTTT,CASRGGNTQYF
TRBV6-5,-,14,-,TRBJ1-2,TGTGCCAGCAGTTACTATGGCAGGGGAGAAGGCTACACCTTC,CASSYYGRGEGYTF
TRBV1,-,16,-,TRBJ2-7,TGCACCAGCGCGACTAGCGGGAGTGGCTTCTCCTACGAGCAGTACTTC,CTSATSGSGFSYEQYF
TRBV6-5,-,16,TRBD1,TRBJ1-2,TGTGCCAGCAGTTACCAAGGGACAGGTTTTGTGAGAGGCTACACCTTC,CASSYQGTGFVRGYTF
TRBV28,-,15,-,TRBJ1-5,TGTGCCAGCAGACTAGCGGGTAGGGGCTATCAGCCCCAGCATTTT,CASRLAGRGYQPQHF
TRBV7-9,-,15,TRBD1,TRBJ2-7,TGTGCCAGCAGCTTAGGGCAGGGGGAAGTCGACGAGCAGTACTTC,CASSLGQGEVDEQYF
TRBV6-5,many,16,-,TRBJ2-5,TGTGCCAGCAGTTACTCTCCGGGAGAGGTTCTGGAGACCCAGTACTTC,CASSYSPGEVLETQYF
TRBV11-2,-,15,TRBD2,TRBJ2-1,TGTGCCAGCAGCGTACCGGGACTAGGATACAATGAGCAGTTCTTC,CASSVPGLGYNEQFF
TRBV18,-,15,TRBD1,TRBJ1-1,TGTGCCAGCTCACCGGGACAGGGAAGCGTCGCTGAAGCTTTCTTT,CASSPGQGSVAEAFF
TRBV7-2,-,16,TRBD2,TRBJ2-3,TGTGCCAGCAGCTTAGGACCGGGACTAGCCACAGATACGCAGTATTTT,CASSLGPGLATDTQYF
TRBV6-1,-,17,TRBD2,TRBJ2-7,TGTGCCAGCAGTGAACAGTTAGCGGGAGCTATCTCCTACGAGCAGTACTTC,CASSEQLAGAISYEQYF
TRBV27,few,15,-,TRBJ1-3,TGTGCCAGCAGTCATCAGGGGTCCTCTGGAAACACCATATATTTT,CASSHQGSSGNTIYF
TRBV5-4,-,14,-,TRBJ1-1,TGTGCCAGCAGCTTGAGGCGGGGGTCAAATCGGGCTTTCTTT,CASSLRRGSNRAFF
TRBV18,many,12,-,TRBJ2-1,TGTGCCAGCTCATCGCAGGGTTATGAGCAGTTCTTC,CASSSQGYEQFF
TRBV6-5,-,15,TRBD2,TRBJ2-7,TGTGCCAGCATCGAAGGCGCGGGAGGGCCGGGTGAGCAGTACTTC,CASIEGAGGPGEQYF